This T cell receptor (beta chain) stems from a study of blood T cell repertoires in COVID-19. Study overall: Whether acute or convalescent, the COVID-19 samples came from the United States, Italy and Spain.

J gave up 4 bases and V 6 bases, and 10 bases lay outside the gene matches. Germline CDR1 MNHEY, CDR2 SVGAGI. The CDR3 has 15 amino acids. The assay was immunoSEQ multiplex PCR, and TCRdb's table has in-frame clones only and misses some. Of about 340,000 clones listed, 80% to 90% were seen once; the top ten hold roughly 4.2%. This TCR came from a woman in her forties with acute COVID-19. The gene calls are TRBV6-5 and TRBJ1-2, with 8 bases fitting TRBD1. The material sequenced was PBMCs or T cells enriched from blood (not recorded which). For the CDR3, the DNA is TGTGCCAGCAGCGCTGAACCGGGACAGGTCTATGGCTACACCTTC. Amino acids: CASSAEPGQVYGYTF.